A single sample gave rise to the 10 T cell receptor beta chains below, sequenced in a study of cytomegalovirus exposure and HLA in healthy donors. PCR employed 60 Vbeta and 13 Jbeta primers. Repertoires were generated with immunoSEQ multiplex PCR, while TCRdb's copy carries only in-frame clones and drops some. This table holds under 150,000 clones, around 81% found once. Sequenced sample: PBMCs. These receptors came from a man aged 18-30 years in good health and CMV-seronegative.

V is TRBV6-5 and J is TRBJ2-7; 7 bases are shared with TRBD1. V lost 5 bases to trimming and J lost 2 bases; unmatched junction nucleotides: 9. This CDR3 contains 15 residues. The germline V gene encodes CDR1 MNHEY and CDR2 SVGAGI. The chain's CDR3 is CASSIGTDFPYEQYF. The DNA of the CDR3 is TGTGCCAGCAGTATCGGGACAGATTTCCCCTACGAGCAGTACTTC.

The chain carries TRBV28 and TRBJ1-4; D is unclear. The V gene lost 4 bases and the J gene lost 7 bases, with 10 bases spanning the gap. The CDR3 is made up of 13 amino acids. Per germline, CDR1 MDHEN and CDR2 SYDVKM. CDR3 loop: CASSSPMSEKLFF. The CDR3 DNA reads TGTGCCAGCAGTTCTCCCATGAGTGAAAAACTGTTTTTT.

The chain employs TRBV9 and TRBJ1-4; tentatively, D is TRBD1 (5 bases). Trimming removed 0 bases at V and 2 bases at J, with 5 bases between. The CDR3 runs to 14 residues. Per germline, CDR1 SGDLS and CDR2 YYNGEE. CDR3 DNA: TGTGCCAGCAGCGTAGGACAGACTAATGAAAAACTGTTTTTT. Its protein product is CASSVGQTNEKLFF.

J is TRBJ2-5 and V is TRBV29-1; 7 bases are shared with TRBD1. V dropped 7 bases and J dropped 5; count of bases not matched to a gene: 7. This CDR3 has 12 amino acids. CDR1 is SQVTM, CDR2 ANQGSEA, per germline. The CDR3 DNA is TGCAGCGCTATCACAGGGGTGGAGACCCAGTACTTC. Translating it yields CSAITGVETQYF. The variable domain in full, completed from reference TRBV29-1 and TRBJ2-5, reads SAVISQKPSRDICQRGTSLTIQCQVDSQVTMMFWYRQQPGQSLTLIATANQGSEATYESGFVIDKFPISRPNLTFSTLTVSNMSPEDSSIYLCSAITGVETQYFGPGTRLLVL.

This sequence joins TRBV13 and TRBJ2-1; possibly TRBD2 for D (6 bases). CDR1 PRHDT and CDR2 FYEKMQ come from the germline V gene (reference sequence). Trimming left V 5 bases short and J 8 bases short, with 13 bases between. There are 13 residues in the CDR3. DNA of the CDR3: TGTGCCAGCAGCGGGACTCTCTCCGATGAGCAGTTCTTC. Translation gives CASSGTLSDEQFF.

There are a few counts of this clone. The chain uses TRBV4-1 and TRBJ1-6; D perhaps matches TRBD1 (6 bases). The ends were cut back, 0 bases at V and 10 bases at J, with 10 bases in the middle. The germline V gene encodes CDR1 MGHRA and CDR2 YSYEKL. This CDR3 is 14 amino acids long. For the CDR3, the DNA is TGCGCCAGCAGCCAAGAGGGGGCGTACTCACCCCTCCACTTT. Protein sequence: CASSQEGAYSPLHF.

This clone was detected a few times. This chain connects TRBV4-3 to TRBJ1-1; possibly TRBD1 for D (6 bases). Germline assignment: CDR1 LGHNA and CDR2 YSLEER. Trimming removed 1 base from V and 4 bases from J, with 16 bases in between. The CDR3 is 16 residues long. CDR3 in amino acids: CASSQARQGIGTEAFF. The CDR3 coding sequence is TGCGCCAGCAGCCAAGCCAGGCAGGGGATCGGCACTGAAGCTTTCTTT.

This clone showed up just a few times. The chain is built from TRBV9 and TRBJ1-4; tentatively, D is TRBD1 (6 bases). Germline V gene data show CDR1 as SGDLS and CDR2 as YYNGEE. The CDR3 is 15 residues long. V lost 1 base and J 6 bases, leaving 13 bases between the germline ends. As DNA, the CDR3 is TGTGCCAGCAGCGTAACGGGGACAAGGGATGAAAAACTGTTTTTT. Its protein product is CASSVTGTRDEKLFF.

CDR3 protein: CASSQDRGDGYTF. In DNA, the CDR3 is TGTGCCAGCAGCCAAGATCGCGGGGATGGCTACACCTTC. This sequence joins TRBV4-2 and TRBJ1-2, with D unclear. Trimming took off 0 bases at V and 6 bases at J, with 8 bases between the two ends. The germline V gene has CDR1 LGHNA and CDR2 YNFKEQ. The CDR3 has 13 residues.

CDR3 loop: CASSYTRGYGYTF. The DNA of the CDR3 is TGTGCCAGCAGTTATACTCGAGGCTATGGCTACACCTTC. The chain links TRBV6-6 to TRBJ1-2; D unclear. CDR1 and CDR2 (germline): MNHNY, SVGAGI (reference sequence). This CDR3 has 13 residues. Between the trimmed V and J ends, which lost 3 bases and 4 bases, there was a span of 9 bases.